Many counts were recorded for the clone carrying this T cell receptor beta chain. The antigen remains unidentified. TCR cDNA molecules each had a unique molecular identifier. TCRdb itself ran the 5' RACE reads through MiXCR, one entry per CDR3 protein. The sample yields around 100,000 distinct CDR3 sequences, roughly 4.5% seen once. This specimen comes from a study of spatial heterogeneity in lung cancer. Points from the study as a whole: Counts for ubiquitous and regional expanded TCRs went along with ubiquitous and regional nonsynonymous mutations, respectively. In tumors, expanded intratumoral alpha and beta TCR counts tracked mutation counts.

CDR3 length equals 13 residues. The germline gives CDR1 SGHAT, CDR2 FQNNGV. The V end lost 5 bases, the J end lost 4 bases, and 11 bases lay between the germline ends. Regarding time point: sample taken at primary tumor resection. The cohort: 70 to 75 early-stage, untreated non-small cell lung cancer patients. Unsorted whole RNA of tumor, nontumor lung or frozen PBMC was sequenced. This TCR was recovered from a male donor with early-stage non-small cell lung cancer. The starting material was lung tumor tissue, obtained at surgery. The chain couples TRBV11-2 to TRBJ1-1; no clear D. CDR3 bases: TGTGCCAGCAGCCCCACCAGGCGCACTGAAGCTTTCTTT. Residues: CASSPTRRTEAFF.